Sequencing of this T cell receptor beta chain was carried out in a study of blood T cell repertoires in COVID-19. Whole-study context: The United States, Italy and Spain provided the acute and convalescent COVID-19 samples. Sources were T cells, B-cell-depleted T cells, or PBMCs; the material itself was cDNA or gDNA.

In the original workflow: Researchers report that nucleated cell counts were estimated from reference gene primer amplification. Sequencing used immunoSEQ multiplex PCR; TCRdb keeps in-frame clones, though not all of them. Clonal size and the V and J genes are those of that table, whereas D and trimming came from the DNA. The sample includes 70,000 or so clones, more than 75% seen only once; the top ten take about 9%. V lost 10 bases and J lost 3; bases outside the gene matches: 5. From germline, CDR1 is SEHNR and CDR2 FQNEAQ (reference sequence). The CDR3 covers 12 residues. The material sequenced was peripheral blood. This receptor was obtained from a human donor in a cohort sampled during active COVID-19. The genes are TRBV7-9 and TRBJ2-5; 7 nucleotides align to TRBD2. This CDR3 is CATTAGEETQYF. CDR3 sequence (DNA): TGTGCCACCACGGCGGGGGAAGAGACCCAGTACTTC.